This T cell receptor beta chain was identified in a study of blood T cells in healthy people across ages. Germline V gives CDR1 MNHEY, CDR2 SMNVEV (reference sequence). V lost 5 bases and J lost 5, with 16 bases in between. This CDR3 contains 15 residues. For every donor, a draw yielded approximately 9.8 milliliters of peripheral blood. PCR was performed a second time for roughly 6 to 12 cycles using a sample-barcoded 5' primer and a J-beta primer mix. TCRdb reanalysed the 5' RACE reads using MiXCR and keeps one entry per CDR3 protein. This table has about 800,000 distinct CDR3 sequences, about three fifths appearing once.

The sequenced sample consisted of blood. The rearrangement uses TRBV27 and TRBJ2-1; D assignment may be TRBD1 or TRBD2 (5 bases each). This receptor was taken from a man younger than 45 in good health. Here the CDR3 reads CASSTGTNPHNEQFF. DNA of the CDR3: TGTGCCAGCAGTACCGGGACCAACCCCCACAATGAGCAGTTCTTC.